What follows are 21 T cell receptor beta chains derived from one specimen sequenced in a study of regulatory T cells in long-lasting Graves disease. The time point was: newly diagnosed GD, antithyroid drugs for less than 3 months. PBMCs were the source of the RNA used for TCR sequencing. Sequencing libraries for TCR beta were prepared with iRepertoire HTBI primers and Arm-PCR of CDR3 regions. TCRdb reanalysed the multiplex PCR reads using MiXCR and keeps one entry per CDR3 protein. Of just over 600,000 distinct CDR3 sequences listed, roughly 15% were seen once; the top ten hold around 19%. These data were also filed under a second study, of T cells in Graves' hyperthyroidism and ophthalmopathy.

Sequencing used peripheral blood mononuclear cells (PBMCs), obtained at new diagnosis, from a patient treated with antithyroid drugs. The receptor set was obtained from a woman in her 30s with Graves disease.

CDR3 in amino acids: CASRVGLVFTDTQYF. As DNA, the CDR3 is TGTGCCAGCAGGGTAGGCCTGGTATTTACAGATACGCAGTATTTT. This chain links TRBV12-3 or TRBV12-4 with TRBJ2-3; D call uncertain. The CDR3 totals 15 residues. Trimming pared 6 bases from V and 3 bases from J, leaving 16 bases between.

This chain joins TRBV11-2 and TRBJ1-3; D gene uncertain. Trimming left V 2 bases short and J 0 bases short, with 5 bases between. This CDR3 comprises 14 residues. CDR1 and CDR2 (germline): SGHAT, FQNNGV. The CDR3: CASSLNPSGNTIYF. DNA of the CDR3: TGTGCCAGCAGCTTAAACCCCTCTGGAAACACCATATATTTT.

This sequence joins TRBV29-1 and TRBJ2-1; TRBD2 might be the D (5 bases). Trimming cost V 4 bases and J 9 bases, with 16 bases left between them. CDR1 is SQVTM, CDR2 ANQGSEA, per germline. CDR3 length: 13 amino acids. The DNA of the CDR3 is TGCAGCGTTGGGCCGGGATTGGTTAGTGAGCAGTTCTTC. As protein: CSVGPGLVSEQFF.

This clonotype occurred once. The chain combines TRBV5-5 with TRBJ2-1; 10 bases align to TRBD1. Germline V gene data show CDR1 as SGHKS and CDR2 as YYEKEE (reference sequence). The V segment lost 7 bases and the J segment 6 bases; nucleotides outside the gene matches: 10. The CDR3 contains 15 residues. The CDR3 is CASGQGQGTFNEQFF. CDR3 DNA sequence: TGTGCCAGCGGACAGGGACAGGGGACTTTCAATGAGCAGTTCTTC.

The CDR3 DNA sequence: TGTGCCAGCAGCCAGGGAGCAGTTTCTTCACCCCTCCACTTT. As protein: CASSQGAVSSPLHF. The chain uses TRBV3-1 and TRBJ1-6, with D unclear. V was trimmed by 3 bases and J by 9 bases, leaving 12 bases between them. The CDR3 spans 14 residues. Germline assignment: CDR1 LGHDT and CDR2 YNNKEL (reference sequence). Based on the CDR3 plus reference TRBV3-1 and TRBJ1-6, the full variable domain is DTAVSQTPKYLVTQMGNDKSIKCEQNLGHDTMYWYKQDSKKFLKIMFSYNNKELIINETVPNRFSPKSPDKAHLNLHINSLELGDSAVYFCASSQGAVSSPLHFGNGTRLTVT.

This clonotype was observed a handful of times. The DNA of the CDR3 is TGCAGTGCTAGAGGTGTCGCATCGGCCGGGGAGCTGTTTTTT. Amino acid sequence: CSARGVASAGELFF. The chain combines TRBV20-1 with TRBJ2-2, with D hard to call. CDR1 is DFQATT, CDR2 SNEGSKA, per germline (reference sequence). This CDR3 contains 14 residues. V was trimmed by 1 base and J by 6 bases, leaving 12 bases between them.

The chain carries TRBV28 and TRBJ1-3; perhaps TRBD1 as D (5 bases). The CDR3 length is 13 residues. The germline V gene has CDR1 MDHEN and CDR2 SYDVKM. Trimming cost V 7 bases and J 4 bases, with 11 bases left between them. Here the CDR3 DNA reads TGTGCCAGCATAAACAGGCAAGGAAACACCATATATTTT. Encoded protein: CASINRQGNTIYF.

The genes are TRBV18 and TRBJ1-6, with 8 bases aligning to TRBD1. Losses at the gene ends were 2 bases for V and 8 bases for J; bases not matched to a gene: 14. This CDR3 spans 18 amino acids. Germline CDR1 and CDR2: KGHSH and LQKENI. The CDR3 DNA reads TGTGCCAGCTCACCATTTTTTCAGGGGGCTTCAGCGGATTCACCCCTCCACTTT. This gives the protein CASSPFFQGASADSPLHF.

This clonotype was seen many times. The CDR3 bases are TGCGCCAGCAGCCCCCGGGTCCCCGAAACTGAAGCTTTCTTT. Its translation is CASSPRVPETEAFF. The rearrangement uses TRBV5-1 and TRBJ1-1; D uncertain. CDR3 length: 14 amino acids. Trimming cost V 4 bases and J 5 bases, with 15 bases left between them. Germline assignment: CDR1 SGHRS and CDR2 YFSETQ. Filled out from reference TRBV5-1 and TRBJ1-1, the complete variable domain reads KAGVTQTPRYLIKTRGQQVTLSCSPISGHRSVSWYQQTPGQGLQFLFEYFSETQRNKGNFPGRFSGRQFSNSRSEMNVSTLELGDSALYLCASSPRVPETEAFFGQGTRLTVV.

This clonotype appeared many times. The chain links TRBV5-1 to TRBJ2-7; D is unclear. CDR3 length equals 16 residues. From germline, CDR1 is SGHRS and CDR2 YFSETQ. V lost 4 bases to trimming and J lost 2 bases, with 19 bases between them. In DNA form, the CDR3 reads TGCGCCAGCAGCCCTAATCCACGGCAGAGCGCCTACGAGCAGTACTTC. Its translation is CASSPNPRQSAYEQYF.

This clonotype was observed at least ten times. V usage is TRBV15 and J usage is TRBJ1-5, with unresolved D. V was cut by 0 bases and J by 4 bases, with 22 bases left in between. The germline V gene encodes CDR1 LNHNV and CDR2 YYDKDF (reference sequence). CDR3 length equals 19 residues. The CDR3 DNA sequence: TGTGCCACCAGCAGAGAGTGGGGTCGGGCACGATCGGGTAATCAGCCCCAGCATTTT. Translated, it gives CATSREWGRARSGNQPQHF.

A few counts support this clonotype. V usage is TRBV28 and J usage is TRBJ1-5; D not resolved. V dropped 6 bases and J dropped 7 bases, with 13 bases sitting between them. Looked up from germline, CDR1 is MDHEN and CDR2 is SYDVKM. The CDR3 length is 13 residues. The CDR3 DNA reads as TGTGCCAGCAGGTGGGTCTCGCGGCAGCCCCAGCATTTT. Translating gives CASRWVSRQPQHF.

The table lists this clonotype with many counts. This chain joins TRBV5-6 and TRBJ2-5; TRBD1 might be the D (6 bases). Germline V gene lookup returns CDR1 SGHDT and CDR2 YYEEEE. The CDR3 runs to 13 residues. Trimming left V 3 bases short and J 4 bases short, with 10 bases between. The DNA for the CDR3 is TGTGCCAGCAGCTACCAGGGGTTAGAGACCCAGTACTTC. Its translation: CASSYQGLETQYF.

The chain employs TRBV6-2 or TRBV6-3 and TRBJ1-1; TRBD1 is a possible D gene (5 bases). V lost 0 bases to trimming and J lost 6 bases, with 11 bases between them. CDR1 is MNHEY and CDR2 is SVGEGT in the germline V gene. The CDR3 has 14 residues. The CDR3 DNA reads as TGTGCCAGCAGTTACTCGGTAAGGGGAGCTGAAGCTTTCTTT. Protein sequence: CASSYSVRGAEAFF.

This clonotype was picked up a small number of times. The chain combines TRBV29-1 with TRBJ1-3; no firm D call. Germline-derived CDR1 and CDR2 are SQVTM and ANQGSEA. V dropped 2 bases and J dropped 3 bases, with 5 bases sitting between them. The CDR3 spans 12 residues. This CDR3 is CSVEKDGNTIYF. CDR3 bases: TGCAGCGTTGAAAAAGATGGAAACACCATATATTTT.

The chain combines TRBV5-1 with TRBJ2-3; 10 bases agree with TRBD2. V trimming: 0 bases; J trimming: 1 base; junction bases outside the gene matches: 5. Germline CDR1 reads SGHRS; CDR2 reads YFSETQ. The CDR3 consists of 17 residues. Here the CDR3 DNA reads TGCGCCAGCAGCTTGGGAACCCTAGCGGGGGGCACAGATACGCAGTATTTT. This codes for CASSLGTLAGGTDTQYF. The full variable domain, with the rest looked up from reference TRBV5-1 and TRBJ2-3, is KAGVTQTPRYLIKTRGQQVTLSCSPISGHRSVSWYQQTPGQGLQFLFEYFSETQRNKGNFPGRFSGRQFSNSRSEMNVSTLELGDSALYLCASSLGTLAGGTDTQYFGPGTRLTVL.

This clonotype was counted at least ten times. The genes are TRBV7-9 and TRBJ2-7, with 7 nucleotides matching TRBD1. V was pared by 6 bases and J by 3 bases, with 2 bases of the junction left unmatched. Germline CDR1 SEHNR, CDR2 FQNEAQ (reference sequence). The CDR3 length is 12 residues. For the CDR3, the DNA is TGTGCCAGCAGAGGGACAGACTACGAGCAGTACTTC. Translated: CASRGTDYEQYF.

The chain has TRBV11-2 and TRBJ1-2; D unresolved. This CDR3 is built from 16 residues. Germline assignment: CDR1 SGHAT and CDR2 FQNNGV. Trimming cost V 0 bases and J 0 bases, with 11 bases left between them. Here the CDR3 reads CASSLEGGRTNYGYTF. DNA of the CDR3: TGTGCCAGCAGCTTAGAAGGCGGGCGGACTAACTATGGCTACACCTTC. The full variable domain, rest sourced from reference TRBV11-2 and TRBJ1-2, is EAGVAQSPRYKIIEKRQSVAFWCNPISGHATLYWYQQILGQGPKLLIQFQNNGVVDDSQLPKDRFSAERLKGVDSTLKIQPAKLEDSAVYLCASSLEGGRTNYGYTFGSGTRLTVV.

This clonotype was seen ten or more times. The V gene is TRBV6-2 or TRBV6-3, the J gene TRBJ1-1; no definite D call. CDR3 size: 15 residues. Germline CDR1 is MNHEY and CDR2 is SVGEGT. V was pared by 2 bases and J by 0 bases, with 10 bases between. CDR3 sequence reads: CASSYPTIMNTEAFF. The CDR3 coding sequence is TGTGCCAGCAGTTACCCCACCATAATGAACACTGAAGCTTTCTTT.

Comments on this clonotype: A much larger clone lies a single base off, so this may be a read error. The chain carries TRBV6-5 and TRBJ1-2; TRBD1 aligns across 9 bases. Losses at the gene ends were 4 bases for V and 3 bases for J; bases not matched to a gene: 6. This CDR3 contains 15 residues. Germline-derived CDR1 and CDR2 are MNHEY and SVGAGI. CDR3 region: CASSSPGQGDYGYTF. In nucleotides, the CDR3 is TGTGCCAGCAGTTCGCCGGGACAGGGCGACTATGGCTACACCTTC.

This clonotype was counted many times. The chain couples TRBV29-1 to TRBJ2-1; D is possibly TRBD1 or TRBD2 (5 bases each). The CDR3 runs to 14 residues. CDR1 SQVTM and CDR2 ANQGSEA come from the germline V gene. The ends were cut back, 4 bases at V and 3 bases at J, with 13 bases in the middle. The CDR3 is CSVGGTAYYNEQFF. The DNA of the CDR3 is TGCAGCGTTGGAGGGACCGCATACTACAATGAGCAGTTCTTC.